The rows below give T cell receptor beta chains drawn from one sample of a study of cytomegalovirus exposure and HLA in healthy donors. Generated by immunoSEQ multiplex PCR, the TCRdb table keeps only in-frame clones and is missing some. The repertoire includes under 150,000 clones, approximately 85% of them detected once, and around 1.7% sits in the top ten. Sequencing input: PBMCs. These TCRs come from a boy aged 5-17 years in good health and CMV-seronegative. Both conserved end residues are part of each CDR3. The order of the fields is J gene, D gene, V gene, clone size, CDR3 protein, CDR3 DNA. D genes are given only for firm matches. Expanded clones get a size class; other rows say once, few or many, or leave the size out.

TRBJ1-3	TRBD1	TRBV2	.	CASSGGTGGSGNTIYF	TGTGCCAGCAGTGGGGGGACAGGGGGCTCTGGAAACACCATATATTTT
TRBJ1-2	.	TRBV15	.	CATSRTSLIGERRYYGYTF	TGTGCCACCAGCAGGACAAGTTTGATCGGCGAACGACGCTACTATGGCTACACCTTC
TRBJ2-7	TRBD2	TRBV9	.	CASSPGLAGGYEQYF	TGTGCCAGCAGCCCGGGACTAGCGGGCGGTTACGAGCAGTACTTC
TRBJ1-1	TRBD1	TRBV30	.	CAFTGVPGPFF	TGTGCCTTCACAGGGGTCCCTGGCCCATTCTTT
TRBJ2-7	TRBD2	TRBV9	.	CASNSGSYEQYF	TGTGCCAGCAATAGCGGGAGCTACGAGCAGTACTTC
TRBJ2-3	.	TRBV7-2	.	CASSFSGTDTQYF	TGTGCCAGCAGCTTTAGCGGCACAGATACGCAGTATTTT
TRBJ1-2	TRBD1	TRBV6-5	.	CASGSGQGANYGYTF	TGTGCCAGCGGTTCGGGACAGGGAGCTAACTATGGCTACACCTTC
TRBJ1-3	.	TRBV9	.	CASSVESSRGSNTIYF	TGTGCCAGCAGCGTAGAATCGAGCAGGGGAAGTAACACCATATATTTT
TRBJ2-7	.	TRBV4-2	.	CASSLGGSTYEQYF	TGTGCCAGCAGCCTGGGTGGGAGCACCTACGAGCAGTACTTC
TRBJ1-5	TRBD1	TRBV27	.	CASTPGTGGHQPQHF	TGTGCCAGCACTCCAGGGACAGGGGGGCATCAGCCCCAGCATTTT
TRBJ2-1	TRBD2	TRBV6-6	.	CASSYGASGAYNEQFF	TGTGCCAGCAGTTACGGGGCTAGCGGGGCCTACAATGAGCAGTTCTTC
TRBJ1-2	.	TRBV7-2	few	CASSSGLRVPGYTF	TGTGCCAGCAGCTCGGGACTCAGGGTTCCAGGCTACACCTTC
TRBJ1-4	.	TRBV4-3	.	CASSQALPAPGEKLFF	TGCGCCAGCAGCCAGGCCCTGCCAGCGCCTGGGGAAAAACTGTTTTTT
TRBJ2-2	TRBD2	TRBV6-4	.	CASRTSGSTGELFF	TGTGCCAGCAGGACTAGCGGGAGCACCGGGGAGCTGTTTTTT
TRBJ1-1	.	TRBV23-1	.	CASSQTRAGRANTEAFF	TGCGCCAGCAGTCAAACGCGGGCGGGACGGGCGAACACTGAAGCTTTCTTT
TRBJ2-2	TRBD2	TRBV7-3	.	CASSSGGGADGELFF	TGTGCCAGCAGCTCGGGCGGGGGGGCCGACGGGGAGCTGTTTTTT
TRBJ1-4	TRBD1	TRBV5-1	.	CASSLRGTENEKLFF	TGCGCCAGCAGCTTGAGGGGGACAGAGAATGAAAAACTGTTTTTT
TRBJ1-2	TRBD1	TRBV7-2	.	CASSLPGQVYGYTF	TGTGCCAGCAGCTTACCCGGACAGGTATATGGCTACACCTTC
TRBJ1-2	TRBD1	TRBV6-5	few	CASSYTTSGTGYGYTF	TGTGCCAGCAGTTACACTACCTCCGGGACAGGGTATGGCTACACCTTC
TRBJ2-7	TRBD1	TRBV13	.	CASSLGQGTYEQYF	TGTGCCAGCAGCTTGGGACAGGGGACGTACGAGCAGTACTTC
TRBJ2-2	TRBD2	TRBV4-3	.	CASSRGASGGILPGELFF	TGCGCCAGCAGCCGGGGGGCTAGCGGGGGGATCCTCCCCGGGGAGCTGTTTTTT
TRBJ2-2	TRBD2	TRBV7-9	.	CASRSGTSTGELFF	TGTGCCAGCAGGTCCGGGACTAGCACCGGGGAGCTGTTTTTT